Listed here are 26 T cell receptor beta chains from one sample, sequenced in a study of regulatory T cells in long-lasting Graves disease. Time point denoted: newly diagnosed GD, antithyroid drugs for less than 3 months. The TCR library was made from RNA that had been extracted from PBMCs in TRIzol. Through Arm-PCR of CDR3 regions and iRepertoire HTBI primers, TCR beta libraries were built. MiXCR was run by TCRdb on the multiplex PCR reads, yielding one entry per CDR3 protein. This table has roughly 520,000 distinct CDR3 sequences, 12% appearing once. In addition, the sample was reused for a study of T cells in Graves' hyperthyroidism and ophthalmopathy.

Sequencing used peripheral blood mononuclear cells (PBMCs), obtained at new diagnosis, from a patient treated with antithyroid drugs. These receptors were collected from a woman in her 30s with Graves disease.

This clonotype showed up many times. The V call is TRBV6-5, the J call TRBJ2-1; 7 bases line up with TRBD2. The ends lost 4 bases at V and 10 bases at J; junction bases unmatched: 7. In germline, CDR1 is MNHEY, CDR2 SVGAGI. CDR3 length equals 13 residues. The CDR3 sequence is CASSFILTSEQFF. The DNA of the CDR3 is TGTGCCAGCAGTTTCATCCTGACTAGCGAGCAGTTCTTC.

This clonotype has only a few counts. The chain recombines TRBV4-1 with TRBJ2-1, with D perhaps TRBD1 (6 bases). V was pared by 3 bases and J by 0 bases, with 15 bases between. CDR1 MGHRA and CDR2 YSYEKL come from the germline V gene. The CDR3 is 17 residues long. In DNA, the CDR3 is TGCGCCAGCAGCCATATTGCCGACAGGAACTCCTACAATGAGCAGTTCTTC. Its protein is CASSHIADRNSYNEQFF.

A word on this clonotype: This may stem from a read error, because a much larger clone lies one nucleotide away. V usage is TRBV30 and J usage is TRBJ1-3; D gene unclear. This CDR3 is built from 14 residues. The germline gives CDR1 GTSNPN, CDR2 SVGIG (reference sequence). V was cut by 0 bases and J by 0 bases, with 6 bases left in between. The CDR3 DNA is TGTGCCTGGAGTGTAAGTTACTCTGGAAACACCATATATTTT. Translated, it gives CAWSVSYSGNTIYF.

There are many counts of this clonotype. CDR3 DNA: TGTGCCAGCGAGGGAGGAGGCGGGGCCAAAAACATTCAGTACTTC. It encodes CASEGGGGAKNIQYF. The rearrangement links TRBV2 to TRBJ2-4; D perhaps matches TRBD2 (6 bases). Germline CDR1 SNHLY, CDR2 FYNNEI. The CDR3 runs to 15 residues. Between the trimmed V and J ends, which lost 8 bases and 1 base, there was a span of 15 bases.

The chain is built from TRBV7-9 and TRBJ2-1; a possible D gene is TRBD2 (6 bases). The closer fit of TRBJ2-7 to the DNA end suggests the J call may be wrong. Germline-derived CDR1 and CDR2 are SEHNR and FQNEAQ (reference sequence). CDR3 length: 15 amino acids. DNA of the CDR3: TGTGCCAGCAGCTTAGCGGGAGGCCCCAACAATGAGCAGTACTTC. It encodes CASSLAGGPNNEQYF.

This clonotype was observed at least ten times. The chain is built from TRBV20-1 and TRBJ2-7; a possible D gene is TRBD1 (6 bases). V lost 0 bases and J 3 bases, leaving 12 bases between the germline ends. This CDR3 spans 14 amino acids. CDR1 is DFQATT and CDR2 is SNEGSKA in the germline V gene (reference sequence). In DNA form, the CDR3 reads TGCAGTGCTAGAGAAACATACAGGGTCTACGAGCAGTACTTC. This encodes CSARETYRVYEQYF.

This sequence joins TRBV11-2 and TRBJ2-6; D unclear. CDR1 and CDR2 from the germline V gene are SGHAT and FQNNGV. V lost 3 bases, J lost 0 bases, and 6 bases lay in between. The CDR3 spans 15 residues. CDR3 amino acids: CASSLLNSGANVLTF. CDR3 coding DNA: TGTGCCAGCAGCTTGTTGAACTCTGGGGCCAACGTCCTGACTTTC.

This clonotype was counted only a few times. The chain recombines TRBV28 with TRBJ1-5; D unclear. This CDR3 contains 12 residues. The ends were cut back, 1 base at V and 7 bases at J, with 5 bases in the middle. Per germline, CDR1 MDHEN and CDR2 SYDVKM. CDR3 region: CASSLYKQPQHF. The CDR3 DNA sequence: TGTGCCAGCAGTTTATATAAGCAGCCCCAGCATTTT.

The chain has TRBV28 and TRBJ2-3; 8 bases align to TRBD2. Germline trimming cut 8 bases from V and 4 bases from J; bases unmatched to any gene: 11. This CDR3 spans 15 amino acids. Germline V gives CDR1 MDHEN, CDR2 SYDVKM. The DNA of the CDR3 is TGTGCCAGCGGAACCGGGACTAGTAACGCAGATACGCAGTATTTT. It codes for CASGTGTSNADTQYF. Full variable domain (rest looked up from reference TRBV28 and TRBJ2-3): DVKVTQSSRYLVKRTGEKVFLECVQDMDHENMFWYRQDPGLGLRLIYFSYDVKMKEKGDIPEGYSVSREKKERFSLILESASTNQTSMYLCASGTGTSNADTQYFGPGTRLTVL.

The chain employs TRBV29-1 and TRBJ2-7; 8 bases are shared with TRBD1. Germline V gives CDR1 SQVTM, CDR2 ANQGSEA. V gave up 4 bases and J gave up 2 bases; unmatched junction bases: 4. This CDR3 has 13 residues. This CDR3 reads CSVVTGGTYEQYF. In DNA form, the CDR3 reads TGCAGCGTTGTAACAGGGGGAACCTACGAGCAGTACTTC.

This clonotype was observed at least ten times. The chain uses TRBV20-1 and TRBJ2-1; 11 nucleotides align to TRBD2. There are 15 residues in the CDR3. Germline loops: CDR1 DFQATT, CDR2 SNEGSKA (reference sequence). J was trimmed by 2 bases and V by 3 bases; bases with no gene match: 3. This CDR3 reads CSASVSGRAYNEQFF. CDR3 in DNA: TGCAGTGCTAGTGTTAGCGGGAGGGCCTACAATGAGCAGTTCTTC.

This clonotype was found many times. The chain couples TRBV7-8 to TRBJ1-1; D not certain. CDR1 SGHVS and CDR2 FQNEAQ come from the germline V gene. This CDR3 comprises 13 residues. Trimming removed 5 bases at V and 4 bases at J, with 11 bases between. This CDR3 reads CASSQILSTEAFF. The CDR3 DNA reads as TGTGCCAGCAGCCAGATACTTAGCACTGAAGCTTTCTTT. The variable domain in full, with the rest retrieved from reference TRBV7-8 and TRBJ1-1, is GAGVSQSPRYKVAKRGQDVALRCDPISGHVSLFWYQQALGQGPEFLTYFQNEAQLDKSGLPSDRFFAERPEGSVSTLKIQRTQQEDSAVYLCASSQILSTEAFFGQGTRLTVV.

The chain has TRBV28 and TRBJ1-1; 7 bases match TRBD1. The CDR3 totals 14 residues. Germline loops: CDR1 MDHEN, CDR2 SYDVKM. Trimming cost V 5 bases and J 4 bases; bases outside gene matches: 7. CDR3 sequence: CASSAPGQLTEAFF. DNA of the CDR3: TGTGCCAGCAGTGCCCCGGGACAGCTCACTGAAGCTTTCTTT.

This clonotype showed up just a few times. The chain employs TRBV5-8 and TRBJ2-1; D ambiguous. Germline CDR1 SGHTS, CDR2 YDEGEE. The length of the CDR3 is 14 residues. V dropped 0 bases and J dropped 8 bases, with 12 bases sitting between them. CDR3 sequence reads: CASSLGVRVDEQFF. The CDR3 DNA is TGTGCCAGCAGCTTGGGGGTTAGGGTCGATGAGCAGTTCTTC.

As regards this clonotype: The junction departs from germline at one end; a sequencing error may be responsible. The chain uses TRBV5-5 and TRBJ1-1; D is undetermined. Germline lookup yields CDR1 SGHKS and CDR2 YYEKEE (reference sequence). The CDR3 spans 13 residues. CDR3 amino acids: CASSLWGDTEAFF. The CDR3 DNA reads TGCGCCAGCAGCTTGTGGGGAGACACTGAAGCTTTCTTT. The full variable domain, in which reference TRBV5-5 and TRBJ1-1 provide the parts outside the CDR3, is DAGVTQSPTHLIKTRGQQVTLRCSPISGHKSVSWYQQVLGQGPQFIFQYYEKEERGRGNFPDRFSARQFPNYSSELNVNALLLGDSALYLCASSLWGDTEAFFGQGTRLTVV.

This clonotype was counted ten times or more. The chain recombines TRBV18 with TRBJ2-5; 9 positions agree with TRBD2. V was clipped by 6 bases and J by 2 bases; unmatched bases: 7. CDR1 and CDR2 from the germline V gene are KGHSH and LQKENI. CDR3 length: 15 amino acids. The DNA of the CDR3 is TGTGCCAGCTCGCGACTAGCGGCAGGACAAGAGACCCAGTACTTC. Translating it yields CASSRLAAGQETQYF.

Only a few counts were recorded for this clonotype. V usage is TRBV3-1 and J usage is TRBJ2-1; a weak D match, TRBD2 (6 bases). CDR1 is LGHDT and CDR2 is YNNKEL in the germline V gene (reference sequence). The CDR3 is made up of 15 amino acids. The V end was cut by 3 bases, the J end by 5 bases, with 14 bases between. The CDR3 loop is CASSQNLRGNNEQFF. CDR3 in DNA: TGTGCCAGCAGCCAGAATCTCCGGGGGAACAATGAGCAGTTCTTC.

The genes are TRBV10-2 and TRBJ2-6, with D perhaps TRBD2 (5 bases). There are 16 residues in the CDR3. V was cut by 7 bases and J by 0 bases, with 13 bases left in between. Germline CDR1 and CDR2: WSHSY and SAAADI. The CDR3 sequence: CASTGSRGSGANVLTF. In DNA form, the CDR3 reads TGCGCCAGCACGGGTAGCCGGGGCTCTGGGGCCAACGTCCTGACTTTC.

This clonotype was seen ten or more times. The V gene is TRBV7-9, the J gene TRBJ2-1; no firm D call. Per the germline V gene, CDR1 is SEHNR and CDR2 is FQNEAQ (reference sequence). V lost 1 base to trimming and J lost 8 bases, with 9 bases between them. CDR3 length: 13 amino acids. CDR3 coding DNA: TGTGCCAGCAGCTTAGGGGGTTCCGATGAGCAGTTCTTC. Protein product: CASSLGGSDEQFF. Based on the CDR3 plus reference TRBV7-9 and TRBJ2-1, the full variable domain is DTGVSQNPRHKITKRGQNVTFRCDPISEHNRLYWYRQTLGQGPEFLTYFQNEAQLEKSRLLSDRFSAERPKGSFSTLEIQRTEQGDSAMYLCASSLGGSDEQFFGPGTRLTVL.

This clonotype has ten or more counts. The rearrangement joins TRBV6-5 to TRBJ2-7, with 7 nucleotides matching TRBD1. CDR1 and CDR2 from the germline V gene are MNHEY and SVGAGI. The CDR3 has 15 amino acids. The V gene end was trimmed by 0 bases and the J gene end by 9 bases; junction bases not matched to a gene: 11. The chain's CDR3 is CASSYSWDSNELQYF. CDR3 DNA sequence: TGTGCCAGCAGTTACTCCTGGGACAGTAACGAATTGCAGTACTTC.

This clonotype was detected a few times. V and J are TRBV6-2 or TRBV6-3 and TRBJ2-7, with 7 bases lining up with TRBD1. The germline V gene encodes CDR1 MNHEY and CDR2 SVGEGT. V lost 6 bases and J lost 6; bases outside the gene matches: 17. The CDR3 is made up of 16 amino acids. The CDR3 nucleotides are TGTGCCAGCAGAGCCTTAGGGGACAGCTCGGTAGGCGAGCAGTACTTC. Residues: CASRALGDSSVGEQYF.

This clonotype was counted many times. This sequence joins TRBV6-5 and TRBJ1-1; D unresolved. This CDR3 contains 12 residues. From germline, CDR1 is MNHEY and CDR2 SVGAGI. V lost 2 bases, J lost 8 bases, and 9 bases lay in between. CDR3: CASSYHGKEAFF. In nucleotides, the CDR3 is TGTGCCAGCAGTTACCACGGAAAGGAAGCTTTCTTT.

This clonotype was counted many times. Written as DNA, the CDR3 is TGCAGCGTAGGACAGGGCTTTAACTATGGCTACACCTTC. It is translated as CSVGQGFNYGYTF. This chain uses TRBV29-1 with TRBJ1-2, with 8 bases aligning to TRBD1. The ends lost 6 bases at V and 1 base at J; junction bases unmatched: 4. The CDR3 sequence is 13 residues long. Germline V gene sequence: CDR1 SQVTM, CDR2 ANQGSEA.

V is TRBV27 and J is TRBJ2-1, with D perhaps matching TRBD2 (6 bases). CDR3 length: 13 residues. Germline values: CDR1 MNHEY, CDR2 SMNVEV (reference sequence). V dropped 4 bases and J dropped 9 bases, with 13 bases sitting between them. CDR3 nucleotide sequence: TGTGCCAGCAGTTCCCGGCGGGGAGGTGAGCAGTTCTTC. As protein: CASSSRRGGEQFF.

This clonotype was recorded a few times. The chain employs TRBV19 and TRBJ1-1, with D unclear. There are 14 residues in the CDR3. V dropped 4 bases and J dropped 8 bases, with 17 bases sitting between them. Germline CDR1 is LNHDA and CDR2 is SQIVND (reference sequence). The CDR3 loop is CASSTPPDEAEAFF. In DNA form, the CDR3 reads TGTGCCAGTAGTACCCCCCCAGATGAGGCCGAAGCTTTCTTT.

The genes are TRBV5-5 and TRBJ2-7; a possible D gene is TRBD1 (6 bases). Trimming took 4 bases from V and 4 from J, leaving 21 bases between them. CDR1 is SGHKS, CDR2 YYEKEE, per germline (reference sequence). This CDR3 is 16 amino acids long. The DNA for the CDR3 is TGTGCCAGCAGCCTGACGTCGTACAGGGCGACTTACGAGCAGTACTTC. Translation gives CASSLTSYRATYEQYF.